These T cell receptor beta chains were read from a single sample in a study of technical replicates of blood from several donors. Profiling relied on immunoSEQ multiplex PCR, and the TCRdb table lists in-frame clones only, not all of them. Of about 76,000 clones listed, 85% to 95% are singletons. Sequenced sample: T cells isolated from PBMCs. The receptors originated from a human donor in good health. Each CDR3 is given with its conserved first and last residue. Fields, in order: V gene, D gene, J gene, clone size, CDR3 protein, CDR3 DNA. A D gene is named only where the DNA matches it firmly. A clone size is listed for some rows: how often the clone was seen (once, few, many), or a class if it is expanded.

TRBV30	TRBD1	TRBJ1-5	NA	CAWSVNNRGNQPQHF	TGTGCCTGGAGTGTTAATAACAGGGGTAATCAGCCCCAGCATTTT
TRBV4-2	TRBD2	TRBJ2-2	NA	CASSQGQAGDFANTGELFF	TGTGCCAGCAGCCAAGGCCAAGCGGGAGACTTCGCGAACACCGGGGAGCTGTTTTTT
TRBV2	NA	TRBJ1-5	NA	CASSEEDSANQPQHF	TGTGCCAGCAGTGAAGAGGACAGTGCAAATCAGCCCCAGCATTTT
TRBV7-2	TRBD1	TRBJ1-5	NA	CASSTQGASNQPQHF	TGTGCCAGCAGTACGCAGGGGGCAAGCAATCAGCCCCAGCATTTT
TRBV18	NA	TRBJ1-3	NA	CASSPAGHSGNTIYF	TGTGCCAGCTCACCAGCAGGGCACTCTGGAAACACCATATATTTT
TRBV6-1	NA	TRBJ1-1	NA	CASSEMIGVAFF	TGTGCCAGCAGTGAAATGATAGGGGTGGCTTTCTTT
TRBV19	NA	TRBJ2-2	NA	CASTWGANTGELFF	TGTGCCAGTACCTGGGGCGCGAACACCGGGGAGCTGTTTTTT
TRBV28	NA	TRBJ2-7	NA	CAVESGVSSYEQYF	TGTGCCGTAGAAAGCGGAGTGAGCTCCTACGAGCAGTACTTC
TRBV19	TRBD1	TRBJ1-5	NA	CASSVGTGTNQPQHF	TGTGCCAGTAGTGTTGGGACAGGCACCAATCAGCCCCAGCATTTT
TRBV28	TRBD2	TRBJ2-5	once	CASSTSGEGVRTQYF	TGTGCCAGCAGTACTAGCGGGGAGGGGGTAAGGACCCAGTACTTC
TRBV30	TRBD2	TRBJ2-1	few	CAWRGTSGSSYNEQFF	TGTGCCTGGAGGGGGACTAGCGGGAGCTCCTACAATGAGCAGTTCTTC
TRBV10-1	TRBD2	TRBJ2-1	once	CASSDLAGEGEQFF	TGCGCCAGCAGTGACCTAGCGGGAGAGGGTGAGCAGTTCTTC
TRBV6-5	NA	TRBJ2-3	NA	CASSLIAASTDTQYF	TGTGCCAGCAGTCTCATAGCGGCCAGCACAGATACGCAGTATTTT
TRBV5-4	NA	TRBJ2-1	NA	CASSLGGTLNEQFF	TGTGCCAGCAGCTTGGGTGGGACACTCAATGAGCAGTTCTTC
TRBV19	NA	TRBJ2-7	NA	CASSIGDSSYEQYF	TGTGCCAGTAGTATAGGGGACTCCTCCTACGAGCAGTACTTC
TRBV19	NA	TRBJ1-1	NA	CASRNPPGVVTEAFF	TGTGCCAGTAGAAATCCCCCAGGGGTAGTCACTGAAGCTTTCTTT
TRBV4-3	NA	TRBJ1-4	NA	CASSQEGGRFNEKLFF	TGCGCCAGCAGCCAAGAGGGGGGGCGATTTAATGAAAAACTGTTTTTT
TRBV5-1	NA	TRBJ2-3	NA	CASSPLSFDTDTQYF	TGCGCCAGCAGTCCGTTGAGCTTTGACACAGATACGCAGTATTTT
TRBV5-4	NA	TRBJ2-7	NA	CASSSSYEQYF	TGTGCCAGCAGCTCGAGTTACGAGCAGTACTTC
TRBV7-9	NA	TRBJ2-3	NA	CASSLQGTDTQYF	TGTGCCAGCAGCTTGCAGGGGACAGATACGCAGTATTTT
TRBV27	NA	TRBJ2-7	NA	CASSIGRGRYEQYF	TGTGCCAGCAGTATTGGTCGAGGGCGCTACGAGCAGTACTTC
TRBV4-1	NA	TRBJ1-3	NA	CASSQDLRGNTIYF	TGCGCCAGCAGCCAAGATCTTCGGGGAAACACCATATATTTT
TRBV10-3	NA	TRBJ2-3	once	CAISESSGSTDTQYF	TGTGCCATCAGTGAGTCAAGCGGGAGCACAGATACGCAGTATTTT
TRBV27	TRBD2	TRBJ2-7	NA	CASSLSPSGSYEQYF	TGTGCCAGCAGTTTATCTCCTAGCGGGAGCTACGAGCAGTACTTC
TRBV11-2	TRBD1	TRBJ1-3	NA	CASSPHRGLSGNTIYF	TGTGCCAGCAGCCCTCACAGGGGACTCTCTGGAAACACCATATATTTT
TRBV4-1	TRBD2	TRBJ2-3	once	CASSQDPGTSGSDTQYF	TGCGCCAGCAGCCAAGACCCCGGGACTAGCGGATCAGATACGCAGTATTTT
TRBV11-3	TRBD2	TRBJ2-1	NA	CASSEESGRSYNEQFF	TGTGCCAGCAGCGAAGAGAGCGGGAGATCCTACAATGAGCAGTTCTTC
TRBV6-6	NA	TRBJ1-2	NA	CASSLGYGYTF	TGTGCCAGCAGTCTCGGGTATGGCTACACCTTC
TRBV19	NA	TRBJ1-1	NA	CASSVNREGEAFF	TGTGCCAGTAGTGTAAACAGGGAGGGTGAAGCTTTCTTT
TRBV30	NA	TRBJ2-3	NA	CAWSVLGLGTDTQYF	TGTGCCTGGAGTGTACTAGGGTTAGGCACAGATACGCAGTATTTT
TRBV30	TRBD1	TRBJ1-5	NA	CAWSRGQSYSNQPQHF	TGTGCCTGGAGTCGGGGACAGTCATATAGCAATCAGCCCCAGCATTTT
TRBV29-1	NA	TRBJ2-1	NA	CTTTETRNNEQFF	TGCACTACGACCGAGACTCGAAACAATGAGCAGTTCTTC
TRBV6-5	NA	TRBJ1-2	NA	CASSYSLSGDYGYTF	TGTGCCAGCAGTTATTCCCTTTCAGGGGACTATGGCTACACCTTC
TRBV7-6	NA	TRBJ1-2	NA	CASSLGIGGDGYTF	TGTGCCAGCAGCTTAGGTATAGGGGGAGATGGCTACACCTTC
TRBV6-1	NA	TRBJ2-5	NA	CASSALTGQETQYF	TGTGCCAGCAGTGCTCTGACAGGACAAGAGACCCAGTACTTC
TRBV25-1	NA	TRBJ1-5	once	CASSESGFSNQPQHF	TGTGCCAGCAGTGAATCAGGGTTTAGCAATCAGCCCCAGCATTTT
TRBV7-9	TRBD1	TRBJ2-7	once	CASSPRDRGHYEQYF	TGTGCCAGCAGCCCTCGGGACAGGGGGCACTACGAGCAGTACTTC
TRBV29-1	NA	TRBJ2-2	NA	CSAQLVRPGHPTGELFF	TGCAGCGCACAACTAGTTCGACCGGGACATCCCACCGGGGAGCTGTTTTTT
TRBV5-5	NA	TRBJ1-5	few	CASSLAGGNQPQHF	TGTGCCAGCAGCTTGGCCGGGGGGAATCAGCCCCAGCATTTT
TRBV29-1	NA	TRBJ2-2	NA	CSVEKGGFTGELFF	TGCAGCGTTGAAAAGGGAGGATTCACCGGGGAGCTGTTTTTT
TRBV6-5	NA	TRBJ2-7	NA	CATQTVNYEQYF	TGTGCCACCCAGACAGTAAACTACGAGCAGTACTTC
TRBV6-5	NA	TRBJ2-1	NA	CASSRGTVEQFF	TGTGCCAGCAGTAGGGGTACTGTTGAGCAGTTCTTC